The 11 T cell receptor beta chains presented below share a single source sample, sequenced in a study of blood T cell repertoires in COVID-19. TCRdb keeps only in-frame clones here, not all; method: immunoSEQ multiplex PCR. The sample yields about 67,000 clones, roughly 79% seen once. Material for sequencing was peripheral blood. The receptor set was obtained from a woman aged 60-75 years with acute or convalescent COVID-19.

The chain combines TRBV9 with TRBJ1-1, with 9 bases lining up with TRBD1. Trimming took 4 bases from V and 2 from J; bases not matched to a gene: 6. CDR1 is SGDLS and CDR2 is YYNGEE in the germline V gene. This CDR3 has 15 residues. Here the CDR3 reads CASSPQGALNTEAFF. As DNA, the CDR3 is TGTGCCAGCAGCCCACAGGGGGCGCTCAACACTGAAGCTTTCTTT. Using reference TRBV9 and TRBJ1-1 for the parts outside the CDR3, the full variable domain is DSGVTQTPKHLITATGQRVTLRCSPRSGDLSVYWYQQSLDQGLQFLIQYYNGEERAKGNILERFSAQQFPDLHSELNLSSLELGDSALYFCASSPQGALNTEAFFGQGTRLTVV.

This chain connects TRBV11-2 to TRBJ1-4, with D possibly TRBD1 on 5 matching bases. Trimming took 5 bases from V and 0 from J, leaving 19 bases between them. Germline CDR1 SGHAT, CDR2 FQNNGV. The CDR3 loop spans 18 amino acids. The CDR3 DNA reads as TGTGCCAGCAGCCTACGGGGGGGAGGGTTTGCAACTAATGAAAAACTGTTTTTT. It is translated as CASSLRGGGFATNEKLFF.

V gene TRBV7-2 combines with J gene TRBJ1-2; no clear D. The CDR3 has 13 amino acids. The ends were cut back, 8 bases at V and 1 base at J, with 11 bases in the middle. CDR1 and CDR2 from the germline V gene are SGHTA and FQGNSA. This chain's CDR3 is CASGDSVNYGYTF. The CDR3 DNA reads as TGTGCCAGCGGCGACTCCGTTAACTATGGCTACACCTTC.

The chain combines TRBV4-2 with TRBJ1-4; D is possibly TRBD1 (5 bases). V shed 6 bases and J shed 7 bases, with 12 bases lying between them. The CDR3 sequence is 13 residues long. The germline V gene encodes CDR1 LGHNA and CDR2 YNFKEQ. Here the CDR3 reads CASRNGGSEKLFF. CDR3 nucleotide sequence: TGTGCCAGCAGGAACGGGGGGAGTGAAAAACTGTTTTTT.

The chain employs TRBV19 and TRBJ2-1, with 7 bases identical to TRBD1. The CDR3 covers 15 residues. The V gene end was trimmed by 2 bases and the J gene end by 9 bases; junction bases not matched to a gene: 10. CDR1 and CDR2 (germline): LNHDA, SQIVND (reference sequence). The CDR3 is CASSISSTGVTEQFF. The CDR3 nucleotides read TGTGCCAGTAGTATATCCAGCACAGGGGTCACTGAGCAGTTCTTC.

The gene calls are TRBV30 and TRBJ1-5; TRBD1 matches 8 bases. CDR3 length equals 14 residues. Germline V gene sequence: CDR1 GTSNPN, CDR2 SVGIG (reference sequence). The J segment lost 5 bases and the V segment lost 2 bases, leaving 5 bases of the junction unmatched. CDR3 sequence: CAWSLRQGHQPQHF. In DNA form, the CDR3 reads TGTGCCTGGAGTCTACGACAGGGGCATCAGCCCCAGCATTTT.

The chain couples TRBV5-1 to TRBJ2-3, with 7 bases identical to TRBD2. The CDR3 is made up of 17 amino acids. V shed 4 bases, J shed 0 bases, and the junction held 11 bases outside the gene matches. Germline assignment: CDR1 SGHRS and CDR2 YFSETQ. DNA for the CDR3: TGCGCCAGCAGCCGTTGGGACTACCCCCAAAGCACAGATACGCAGTATTTT. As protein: CASSRWDYPQSTDTQYF.

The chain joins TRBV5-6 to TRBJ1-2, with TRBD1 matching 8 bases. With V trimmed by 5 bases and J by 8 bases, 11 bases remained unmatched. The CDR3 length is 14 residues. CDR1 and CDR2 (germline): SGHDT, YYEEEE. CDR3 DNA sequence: TGTGCCAGCAGGGCCGGGACAGGCTCAAAAGGCTACACCTTC. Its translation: CASRAGTGSKGYTF.

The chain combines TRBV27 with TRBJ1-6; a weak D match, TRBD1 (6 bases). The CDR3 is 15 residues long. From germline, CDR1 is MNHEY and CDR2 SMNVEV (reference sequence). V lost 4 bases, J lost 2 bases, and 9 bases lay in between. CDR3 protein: CASSSRGPYNSPLHF. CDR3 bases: TGTGCCAGCAGTTCCAGGGGACCCTATAATTCACCCCTCCACTTT.

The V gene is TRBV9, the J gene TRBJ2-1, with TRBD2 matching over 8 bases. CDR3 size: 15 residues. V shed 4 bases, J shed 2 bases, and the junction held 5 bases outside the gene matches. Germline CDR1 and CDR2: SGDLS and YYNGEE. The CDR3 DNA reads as TGTGCCAGCAGCCGTATTAGCGGGGCCTACAATGAGCAGTTCTTC. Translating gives CASSRISGAYNEQFF.

CDR3 sequence (DNA): TGTGCCAGCAGCCAAGAACAGGGGAATGAAAAACTGTTTTTT. It codes for CASSQEQGNEKLFF. The chain carries TRBV4-2 and TRBJ1-4, with 7 bases matching TRBD1. Germline trimming cut 0 bases from V and 5 bases from J; bases unmatched to any gene: 0. This CDR3 region has 14 residues. Germline V gene sequence: CDR1 LGHNA, CDR2 YNFKEQ.